The TCR beta chain described here comes from a study of Ad26.COV2.S vaccination and SARS-CoV-2 variants. Profiling relied on immunoSEQ multiplex PCR, and the TCRdb table lists in-frame clones only, not all of them. The repertoire holds about half a million clones, with 89% as singletons. Treatment given: 19 received Ad26.COV2.S at low or high dose, single or two shots; about 5 received placebo; per-sample allocation not given. Following the first vaccine or placebo injection, samples were taken on day 63. The CDR3 extends over 12 amino acids. V was trimmed by 1 base and J by 8 bases, leaving 8 bases between them. Germline lookup yields CDR1 LGHDT and CDR2 YNNKEL (reference sequence).

The chain carries TRBV3-1 (or the pseudogene TRBV3-2) and TRBJ1-2; D is ambiguous. The specimen comprised peripheral blood, sampled in a trial of Ad26.COV2.S vaccine versus placebo. The receptor was isolated from a person aged 18-60 years who received the Ad26.COV2.S COVID-19 vaccine or a placebo. The CDR3 sequence is CASSQVAGGYTF. The CDR3 nucleotides read TGTGCCAGCAGCCAAGTGGCCGGGGGCTACACCTTC.